This T cell receptor beta chain was sequenced in a study of regulatory T cells in long-lasting Graves disease. Time point indicated: persistent/refractory GD, antithyroid drugs over 5 years with positive TRAb. Preparation of the TCR library used RNA extracted from PBMCs. Patients hailed from an endocrinology department in Xi'an, China. The CDR3 consists of 16 residues. Germline CDR1 and CDR2: KGHSH and LQKENI. Trimming shortened V by 6 bases and J by 1 base, and 15 bases separated the two germline ends. Points on this clonotype: What it binds is unknown.

General study points: Reduced TCR diversity was observed in persistent Graves' patients versus newly diagnosed patients.

Arm-PCR with iRepertoire HTBI primers amplified the CDR3 regions for these TCR beta libraries. TCRdb analysed the multiplex PCR reads with MiXCR anew, one entry per CDR3 protein. This repertoire shows 300,000 to 350,000 distinct CDR3 sequences, roughly 21% found once; its top ten account for roughly 27%. V usage is TRBV18 and J usage is TRBJ2-2, with D perhaps TRBD2 (7 bases). The sequence was obtained from a female donor with Graves disease. The sequencing here drew on peripheral blood mononuclear cells (PBMCs), taken when the disease was refractory, from a patient treated with antithyroid drugs. The CDR3: CASSRSGTQNTGELFF. The DNA of the CDR3 is TGTGCCAGCTCGCGCAGCGGGACACAGAACACCGGGGAGCTGTTTTTT.